The 24 T cell receptor beta chains given below trace back to one sample, sequenced in a study of blood T cell repertoires in COVID-19. Produced via immunoSEQ multiplex PCR; TCRdb's table is partial and in-frame only. The table has under 200,000 clones, 60% to 80% seen once. Sequenced material: peripheral blood. The receptors derive from a man aged 70 or older with acute or convalescent COVID-19.

The chain couples TRBV30 to TRBJ1-1, with D possibly being TRBD1 (5 bases). The germline CDR1 and CDR2 sequences are GTSNPN and SVGIG (reference sequence). The CDR3 covers 12 residues. Trimming left V 5 bases short and J 6 bases short, with 13 bases between. In DNA, the CDR3 is TGTGCCTGGGCGTCAGGGATCCCTGAAGCTTTCTTT. Its protein product is CAWASGIPEAFF. Drawing the rest from reference TRBV30 and TRBJ1-1, the complete variable domain is SQTIHQWPATLVQPVGSPLSLECTVEGTSNPNLYWYRQAAGRGLQLLFYSVGIGQISSEVPQNLSASRPQDRQFILSSKKLLLSDSGFYLCAWASGIPEAFFGQGTRLTVV.

The gene calls are TRBV11-2 and TRBJ2-5; D is undetermined. Germline V gene sequence: CDR1 SGHAT, CDR2 FQNNGV. Trimming took 1 base from V and 4 from J, leaving 7 bases between them. This CDR3 spans 13 amino acids. The CDR3 loop is CASSLGLAETQYF. CDR3 DNA sequence: TGTGCCAGCAGCTTAGGATTAGCAGAGACCCAGTACTTC.

This chain links TRBV5-8 with TRBJ2-5; TRBD1 matches at 8 bases. Losses at the gene ends were 6 bases for V and 6 bases for J; bases not matched to a gene: 13. The CDR3 length is 15 residues. The germline gives CDR1 SGHTS, CDR2 YDEGEE. The CDR3 bases are TGTGCCAGCACCTGGACAGGGACTCCCAAGCAGACCCAGTACTTC. Amino acid sequence: CASTWTGTPKQTQYF.

The rearrangement links TRBV28 to TRBJ2-5; tentatively, D is TRBD1 (6 bases). Trimming removed 6 bases at V and 2 bases at J, with 7 bases between. This CDR3 is 12 amino acids long. Germline V gene data show CDR1 as MDHEN and CDR2 as SYDVKM. The CDR3: CASRRGQETQYF. In DNA form, the CDR3 reads TGTGCCAGCAGAAGGGGGCAAGAGACCCAGTACTTC.

There are a few counts of this clone. The chain employs TRBV19 and TRBJ2-3, with 8 bases lining up with TRBD2. The CDR3 has 14 residues. V lost 3 bases to trimming and J lost 5 bases; unmatched junction nucleotides: 4. Germline V CDR1 and CDR2: LNHDA, SQIVND (reference sequence). The CDR3 DNA reads TGTGCCAGTAGTATTTTGAGCGGGGGAGATACGCAGTATTTT. Its protein is CASSILSGGDTQYF.

The J gene is TRBJ2-7, the V gene TRBV5-1; 11 bases map to TRBD2. The ends lost 2 bases at V and 3 bases at J; junction bases unmatched: 13. This CDR3 has 18 amino acids. Per germline, CDR1 SGHRS and CDR2 YFSETQ. CDR3 amino acids: CASSFMSTSGKENYEQYF. The DNA for the CDR3 is TGCGCCAGCAGCTTTATGTCGACTAGCGGGAAGGAAAACTACGAGCAGTACTTC.

The chain couples TRBV2 to TRBJ2-3; TRBD1 matches at 7 bases. V was clipped by 7 bases and J by 0 bases; unmatched bases: 7. The CDR3 is 15 residues long. CDR1 SNHLY and CDR2 FYNNEI come from the germline V gene. The CDR3 coding sequence is TGTGCCAGCACGAAAATGACAGGGAGCACAGATACGCAGTATTTT. Amino acid sequence: CASTKMTGSTDTQYF.

CDR3 sequence reads: CASSTGRDEQFF. The CDR3, as DNA: TGTGCCAGCAGCACAGGTCGGGATGAGCAGTTCTTC. The chain joins TRBV5-4 to TRBJ2-1; D possibly corresponds to TRBD1 (5 bases). V shed 4 bases and J shed 8 bases, with 10 bases lying between them. Per the germline V gene, CDR1 is SGHNT and CDR2 is YYREEE (reference sequence). The CDR3 runs to 12 residues.

The chain links TRBV5-1 to TRBJ1-1; 7 bases match TRBD1. This CDR3 is 16 amino acids long. After removal of 0 bases from V and 1 base from J, the junction contained 6 bases not matched to a gene. Germline CDR1 and CDR2: SGHRS and YFSETQ. The CDR3: CASSLGPGQRNTEAFF. CDR3 sequence (DNA): TGCGCCAGCAGCTTGGGGCCGGGACAGAGGAACACTGAAGCTTTCTTT. Full variable domain (missing parts from reference TRBV5-1 and TRBJ1-1): KAGVTQTPRYLIKTRGQQVTLSCSPISGHRSVSWYQQTPGQGLQFLFEYFSETQRNKGNFPGRFSGRQFSNSRSEMNVSTLELGDSALYLCASSLGPGQRNTEAFFGQGTRLTVV.

The chain is built from TRBV6-5 and TRBJ1-1; D remains ambiguous. In germline, CDR1 is MNHEY, CDR2 SVGAGI. The CDR3 is 15 amino acids. V was shortened by 6 bases and J by 5 bases, with 19 bases between the two germline ends. The CDR3 loop reads CASRVTEVSETEAFF. CDR3 sequence (DNA): TGTGCCAGCAGAGTTACCGAGGTGAGCGAGACTGAAGCTTTCTTT.

This chain joins TRBV20-1 and TRBJ2-1; the match to TRBD2 covers 9 bases. Germline V CDR1 and CDR2: DFQATT, SNEGSKA (reference sequence). The CDR3 runs to 14 residues. Trimming cost V 3 bases and J 4 bases; bases outside gene matches: 4. The CDR3 reads CSASLAGIYNEQFF. In nucleotides, the CDR3 is TGCAGTGCTAGTCTAGCGGGGATTTACAATGAGCAGTTCTTC.

The rearrangement joins TRBV5-1 to TRBJ2-5, with 11 bases fitting TRBD1. CDR3 length equals 16 residues. Germline V gene sequence: CDR1 SGHRS, CDR2 YFSETQ. V lost 0 bases and J lost 0; bases outside the gene matches: 1. The CDR3 DNA follows: TGCGCCAGCAGCTTGGGGGACAGGGGGAACCAAGAGACCCAGTACTTC. Encoded protein: CASSLGDRGNQETQYF.

The chain couples TRBV12-3 or TRBV12-4 to TRBJ1-1; no reliable D call. This CDR3 has 13 amino acids. V lost 7 bases and J lost 2, with 11 bases in between. CDR3 DNA: TGTGCCAGCACCCTGAACACCAACACTGAAGCTTTCTTT. Amino acid sequence: CASTLNTNTEAFF.

The chain joins TRBV5-1 to TRBJ2-2; TRBD2 aligns across 7 bases. The V gene end was trimmed by 4 bases and the J gene end by 0 bases; junction bases not matched to a gene: 6. This CDR3 spans 16 amino acids. Germline V lookup: CDR1 SGHRS, CDR2 YFSETQ. The CDR3 region has the DNA TGCGCCAGCAGCCGGTCAGCGGGAACGAACACCGGGGAGCTGTTTTTT. Its translation is CASSRSAGTNTGELFF.

The CDR3 DNA follows: TGTGCCAGTACCTATCTCAATGGAAGGGGCTCTGGGGCCAACGTCCTGACTTTC. Its protein is CASTYLNGRGSGANVLTF. The chain uses TRBV19 and TRBJ2-6; D may be TRBD1 (5 bases). V shed 7 bases and J shed 0 bases, with 19 bases lying between them. CDR3 length equals 18 residues. Per germline, CDR1 LNHDA and CDR2 SQIVND (reference sequence).

DNA of the CDR3: TGTGCCAGCAGTTTAGGGACTAGCGGGAGTTACGAGCAGTACTTC. It yields the protein CASSLGTSGSYEQYF. The chain links TRBV28 to TRBJ2-7; 14 bases are a match to TRBD2. CDR3 length: 15 amino acids. Germline values: CDR1 MDHEN, CDR2 SYDVKM. Trimming took 2 bases from V and 4 from J; bases not matched to a gene: 1.

In its sample, this clone was seen a few times. The chain uses TRBV5-1 and TRBJ2-7; 7 bases align to TRBD1. Germline assignment: CDR1 SGHRS and CDR2 YFSETQ. The CDR3 is 14 residues long. The ends lost 4 bases at V and 3 bases at J; junction bases unmatched: 7. As DNA, the CDR3 is TGCGCCAGCAGCATACGGGACAGAAACTACGAGCAGTACTTC. It yields the protein CASSIRDRNYEQYF.

The gene calls are TRBV7-9 and TRBJ1-2; D unclear. Deletions cut 4 bases from V and 4 bases from J, with 13 bases between. The CDR3 has 14 residues. Germline-derived CDR1 and CDR2 are SEHNR and FQNEAQ (reference sequence). CDR3 sequence: CASSYEGPSYGYTF. Here the CDR3 DNA reads TGTGCCAGCAGCTACGAGGGTCCCTCCTATGGCTACACCTTC.

The chain recombines TRBV18 with TRBJ1-6; 8 positions agree with TRBD1. Germline assignment: CDR1 KGHSH and CDR2 LQKENI. Losses at the gene ends were 3 bases for V and 7 bases for J; bases not matched to a gene: 11. The CDR3 contains 17 residues. The CDR3 coding sequence is TGTGCCAGCTCACCTCCGACAGGGGCGCTGAGGAATTCACCCCTCCACTTT. Protein product: CASSPPTGALRNSPLHF. Filled out from reference TRBV18 and TRBJ1-6, the complete variable domain reads NAGVMQNPRHLVRRRGQEARLRCSPMKGHSHVYWYRQLPEEGLKFMVYLQKENIIDESGMPKERFSAEFPKEGPSILRIQQVVRGDSAAYFCASSPPTGALRNSPLHFGNGTRLTVT.

The chain is built from TRBV7-2 and TRBJ2-7; 9 bases match TRBD2. The CDR3 runs 14 residues. CDR1 and CDR2 (germline): SGHTA, FQGNSA. V trimming: 5 bases; J trimming: 1 base; junction bases outside the gene matches: 3. CDR3 DNA: TGTGCCAGCAGCAACCTAGCGGGGTCCTACGAGCAGTACTTC. Encoded protein: CASSNLAGSYEQYF.

This clone showed up just a few times. The chain carries TRBV5-4 and TRBJ2-1; D possibly corresponds to TRBD2 (6 bases). CDR3 length: 14 amino acids. Trimming removed 2 bases from V and 4 bases from J, with 10 bases in between. CDR1 is SGHNT and CDR2 is YYREEE in the germline V gene (reference sequence). The CDR3 nucleotides are TGTGCCAGCAGCTTCGGGGGATATTACAATGAGCAGTTCTTC. Amino acid sequence: CASSFGGYYNEQFF.

The V and J genes are TRBV5-1 and TRBJ2-3; 9 bases are a match to TRBD1. The ends lost 4 bases at V and 2 bases at J; junction bases unmatched: 8. The CDR3 contains 16 residues. The germline CDR1 and CDR2 sequences are SGHRS and YFSETQ. The CDR3: CASSVATGGPTDTQYF. CDR3 sequence (DNA): TGCGCCAGCAGCGTGGCAACAGGGGGCCCCACAGATACGCAGTATTTT. Based on the CDR3 plus reference TRBV5-1 and TRBJ2-3, the full variable domain is KAGVTQTPRYLIKTRGQQVTLSCSPISGHRSVSWYQQTPGQGLQFLFEYFSETQRNKGNFPGRFSGRQFSNSRSEMNVSTLELGDSALYLCASSVATGGPTDTQYFGPGTRLTVL.

The rearrangement uses TRBV6-5 and TRBJ2-1; D not resolved. V was trimmed by 5 bases and J by 6 bases, leaving 14 bases between them. This CDR3 contains 14 residues. Looked up from germline, CDR1 is MNHEY and CDR2 is SVGAGI. This CDR3 is CASSRSSMRNEQFF. The CDR3 nucleotides are TGTGCCAGCAGTCGGTCATCTATGCGCAATGAGCAGTTCTTC.

The chain carries TRBV18 and TRBJ1-1; D is ambiguous. Trimming left V 3 bases short and J 6 bases short, with 11 bases between. In germline, CDR1 is KGHSH, CDR2 LQKENI. The CDR3 totals 13 residues. The CDR3 DNA is TGTGCCAGCTCACCCCCGTTGCCAGCTGAAGCTTTCTTT. Encoded protein: CASSPPLPAEAFF.